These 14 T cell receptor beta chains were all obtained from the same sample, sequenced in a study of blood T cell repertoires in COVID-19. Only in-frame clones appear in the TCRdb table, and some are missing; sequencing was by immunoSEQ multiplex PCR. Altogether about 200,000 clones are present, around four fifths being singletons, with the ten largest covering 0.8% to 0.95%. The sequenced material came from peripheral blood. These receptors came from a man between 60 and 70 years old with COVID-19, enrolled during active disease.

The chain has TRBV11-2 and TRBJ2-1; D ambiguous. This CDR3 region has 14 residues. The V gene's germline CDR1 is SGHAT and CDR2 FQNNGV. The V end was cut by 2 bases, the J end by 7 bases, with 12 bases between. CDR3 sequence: CASSLQTLGNEQFF. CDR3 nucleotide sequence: TGTGCCAGCAGCTTACAAACCCTAGGTAATGAGCAGTTCTTC.

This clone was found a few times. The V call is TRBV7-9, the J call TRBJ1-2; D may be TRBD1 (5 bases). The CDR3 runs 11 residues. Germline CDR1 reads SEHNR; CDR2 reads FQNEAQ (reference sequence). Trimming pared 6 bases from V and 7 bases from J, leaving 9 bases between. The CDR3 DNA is TGTGCCAGCAGGGGGGGAAGTGGCTACACCTTC. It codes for CASRGGSGYTF.

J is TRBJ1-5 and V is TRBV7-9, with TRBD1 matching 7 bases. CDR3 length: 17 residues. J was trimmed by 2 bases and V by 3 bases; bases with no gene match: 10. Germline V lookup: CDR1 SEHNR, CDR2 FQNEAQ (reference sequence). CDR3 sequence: CASSFTTGREGNQPQHF. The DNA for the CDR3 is TGTGCCAGCAGCTTTACGACAGGGCGCGAGGGCAATCAGCCCCAGCATTTT.

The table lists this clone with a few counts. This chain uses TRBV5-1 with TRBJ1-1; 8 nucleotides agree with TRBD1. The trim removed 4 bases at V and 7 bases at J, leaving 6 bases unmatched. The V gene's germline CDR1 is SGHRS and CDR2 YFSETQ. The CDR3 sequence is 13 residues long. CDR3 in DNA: TGCGCCAGCAGCGGGTCAGGGGGCAGTGAAGCTTTCTTT. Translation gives CASSGSGGSEAFF.

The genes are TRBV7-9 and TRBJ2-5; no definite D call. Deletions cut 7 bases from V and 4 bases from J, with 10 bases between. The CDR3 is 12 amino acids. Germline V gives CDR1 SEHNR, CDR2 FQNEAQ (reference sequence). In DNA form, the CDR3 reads TGTGCCAGCACTCGAACGGGAGAGACCCAGTACTTC. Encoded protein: CASTRTGETQYF.

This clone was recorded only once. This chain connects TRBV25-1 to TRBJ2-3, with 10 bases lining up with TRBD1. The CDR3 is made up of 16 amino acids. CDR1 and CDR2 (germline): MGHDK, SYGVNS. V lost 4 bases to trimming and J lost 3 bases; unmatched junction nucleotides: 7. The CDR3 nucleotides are TGTGCCAGCAGTGCAAGGGACAGGGGTTCAACAGATACGCAGTATTTT. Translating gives CASSARDRGSTDTQYF.

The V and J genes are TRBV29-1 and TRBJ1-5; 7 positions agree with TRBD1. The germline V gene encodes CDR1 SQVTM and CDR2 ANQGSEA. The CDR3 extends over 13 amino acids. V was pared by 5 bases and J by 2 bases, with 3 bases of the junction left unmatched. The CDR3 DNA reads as TGCAGCGTTTCAGGGGGACGCAATCAGCCCCAGCATTTT. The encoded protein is CSVSGGRNQPQHF.

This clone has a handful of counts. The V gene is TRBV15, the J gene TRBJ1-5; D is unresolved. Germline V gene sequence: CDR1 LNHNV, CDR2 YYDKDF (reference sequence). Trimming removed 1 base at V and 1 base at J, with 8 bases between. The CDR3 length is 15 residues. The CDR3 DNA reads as TGTGCCACCAGCAGAGCTTTGGGCAGCAATCAGCCCCAGCATTTT. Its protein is CATSRALGSNQPQHF.

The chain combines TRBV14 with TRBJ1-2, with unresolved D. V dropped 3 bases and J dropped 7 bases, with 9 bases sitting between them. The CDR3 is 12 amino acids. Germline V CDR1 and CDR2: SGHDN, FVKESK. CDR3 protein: CASSQIQVGYTF. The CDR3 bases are TGTGCCAGCAGCCAGATACAAGTTGGCTACACCTTC.

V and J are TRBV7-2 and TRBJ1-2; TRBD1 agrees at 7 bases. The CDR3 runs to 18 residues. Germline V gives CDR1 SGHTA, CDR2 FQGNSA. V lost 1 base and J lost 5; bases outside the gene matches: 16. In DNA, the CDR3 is TGTGCCAGCAGCTTAGTGATGGAGAGGGGGCTAGGCGGATATGGCTACACCTTC. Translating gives CASSLVMERGLGGYGYTF.

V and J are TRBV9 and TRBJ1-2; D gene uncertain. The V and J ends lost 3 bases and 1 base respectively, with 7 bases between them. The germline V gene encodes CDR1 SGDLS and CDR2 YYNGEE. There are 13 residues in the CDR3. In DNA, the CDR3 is TGTGCCAGCAGCGCTCCTCTTAACTATGGCTACACCTTC. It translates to CASSAPLNYGYTF.

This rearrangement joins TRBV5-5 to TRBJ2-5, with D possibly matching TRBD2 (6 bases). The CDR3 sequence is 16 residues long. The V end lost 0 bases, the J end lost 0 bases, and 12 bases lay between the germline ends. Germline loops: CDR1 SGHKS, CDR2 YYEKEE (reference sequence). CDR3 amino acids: CASSLGLESYQETQYF. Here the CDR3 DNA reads TGTGCCAGCAGCTTGGGACTAGAATCATACCAAGAGACCCAGTACTTC.

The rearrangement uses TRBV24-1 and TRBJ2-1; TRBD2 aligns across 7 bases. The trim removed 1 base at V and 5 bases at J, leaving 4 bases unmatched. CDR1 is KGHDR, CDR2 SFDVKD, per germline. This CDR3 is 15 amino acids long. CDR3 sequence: CATSDLLASDNEQFF. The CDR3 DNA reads TGTGCCACCAGTGATTTACTAGCGAGTGACAATGAGCAGTTCTTC.

CDR3 sequence reads: CASSTGLRNSPLHF. The DNA of the CDR3 is TGTGCCAGCAGTACGGGACTCCGGAATTCACCCCTCCACTTT. The chain has TRBV2 and TRBJ1-6, with D perhaps TRBD1 (5 bases). CDR1 SNHLY and CDR2 FYNNEI come from the germline V gene. The length of the CDR3 is 14 residues. V was cut by 5 bases and J by 7 bases, with 12 bases left in between. Filled out from reference TRBV2 and TRBJ1-6, the complete variable domain reads EPEVTQTPSHQVTQMGQEVILRCVPISNHLYFYWYRQILGQKVEFLVSFYNNEISEKSEIFDDQFSVERPDGSNFTLKIRSTKLEDSAMYFCASSTGLRNSPLHFGNGTRLTVT.